This entry concerns a single T cell receptor beta chain. Antigen unknown. Sequenced by immunoSEQ multiplex PCR; TCRdb stores in-frame clones only, minus some. The sample includes about 89,000 clones, about 93% of them seen just once. The sample originates from a study of T cell responses to AZD1222 COVID-19 vaccine. Study outcomes and limitations: Repertoires were collected only later (after the peak T cell response had occurred). Spike as a whole was targeted by vaccine-associated CD4 TCRs, dominant at 160-218 and 743-854. Clonal diversity may have been underestimated, and the donors were mostly white British, with more females than males. Just 5 or 6 AZD1222 recipients tested seropositive at baseline.

After removal of 2 bases from V and 1 base from J, the junction contained 0 bases not matched to a gene. The CDR3 consists of 16 residues. CDR1 is KGHSH, CDR2 LQKENI, per germline. This TCR came from an adult in good health. The chain joins TRBV18 to TRBJ1-4; 11 bases fit TRBD1. The material sequenced was peripheral blood, taken on day 0 of MenACWY control vaccination. This CDR3 reads CASSPGTGGTNEKLFF. The CDR3 DNA is TGTGCCAGCTCACCAGGGACAGGGGGAACTAATGAAAAACTGTTTTTT.